This T cell receptor beta chain emerged from a study of shared clonotypes between healthy human individuals. Whole-study results and caveats: When compared with the clonotypes that were shared by all four sorted-subset donors, the non-shared clonotypes turned out to have lower generation probabilities.

Genomic DNA of each subset was evenly split across several immunoSEQ plates. Clones were sequenced by immunoSEQ multiplex PCR, and TCRdb holds only the in-frame ones, with some missing. The profile covers 2 million to 3 million clones, with approximately 94% appearing a single time and 0.36% taken by the ten largest. With respect to this clone: The antigen is undetermined.

This CDR3 contains 18 residues. With 5 bases clipped from V and 8 bases from J, the junction kept 18 bases outside the gene matches. CDR1 SGHRS and CDR2 YFSETQ come from the germline V gene. The TCR originated in a man in his late teens or twenties in good health. Some clones in this sample may be carry-over from other donors' samples. Source material: naive CD4+ T cells from PBMCs. Subset defined: CD45RA+ positively selected. The chain carries TRBV5-1 and TRBJ2-2; the match to TRBD2 covers 10 bases. The CDR3 coding sequence is TGCGCCAGCAGTCCGACTAGCGGGTCGTCCCCGGGGTTTGGGGAGCTGTTTTTT. Its protein is CASSPTSGSSPGFGELFF.